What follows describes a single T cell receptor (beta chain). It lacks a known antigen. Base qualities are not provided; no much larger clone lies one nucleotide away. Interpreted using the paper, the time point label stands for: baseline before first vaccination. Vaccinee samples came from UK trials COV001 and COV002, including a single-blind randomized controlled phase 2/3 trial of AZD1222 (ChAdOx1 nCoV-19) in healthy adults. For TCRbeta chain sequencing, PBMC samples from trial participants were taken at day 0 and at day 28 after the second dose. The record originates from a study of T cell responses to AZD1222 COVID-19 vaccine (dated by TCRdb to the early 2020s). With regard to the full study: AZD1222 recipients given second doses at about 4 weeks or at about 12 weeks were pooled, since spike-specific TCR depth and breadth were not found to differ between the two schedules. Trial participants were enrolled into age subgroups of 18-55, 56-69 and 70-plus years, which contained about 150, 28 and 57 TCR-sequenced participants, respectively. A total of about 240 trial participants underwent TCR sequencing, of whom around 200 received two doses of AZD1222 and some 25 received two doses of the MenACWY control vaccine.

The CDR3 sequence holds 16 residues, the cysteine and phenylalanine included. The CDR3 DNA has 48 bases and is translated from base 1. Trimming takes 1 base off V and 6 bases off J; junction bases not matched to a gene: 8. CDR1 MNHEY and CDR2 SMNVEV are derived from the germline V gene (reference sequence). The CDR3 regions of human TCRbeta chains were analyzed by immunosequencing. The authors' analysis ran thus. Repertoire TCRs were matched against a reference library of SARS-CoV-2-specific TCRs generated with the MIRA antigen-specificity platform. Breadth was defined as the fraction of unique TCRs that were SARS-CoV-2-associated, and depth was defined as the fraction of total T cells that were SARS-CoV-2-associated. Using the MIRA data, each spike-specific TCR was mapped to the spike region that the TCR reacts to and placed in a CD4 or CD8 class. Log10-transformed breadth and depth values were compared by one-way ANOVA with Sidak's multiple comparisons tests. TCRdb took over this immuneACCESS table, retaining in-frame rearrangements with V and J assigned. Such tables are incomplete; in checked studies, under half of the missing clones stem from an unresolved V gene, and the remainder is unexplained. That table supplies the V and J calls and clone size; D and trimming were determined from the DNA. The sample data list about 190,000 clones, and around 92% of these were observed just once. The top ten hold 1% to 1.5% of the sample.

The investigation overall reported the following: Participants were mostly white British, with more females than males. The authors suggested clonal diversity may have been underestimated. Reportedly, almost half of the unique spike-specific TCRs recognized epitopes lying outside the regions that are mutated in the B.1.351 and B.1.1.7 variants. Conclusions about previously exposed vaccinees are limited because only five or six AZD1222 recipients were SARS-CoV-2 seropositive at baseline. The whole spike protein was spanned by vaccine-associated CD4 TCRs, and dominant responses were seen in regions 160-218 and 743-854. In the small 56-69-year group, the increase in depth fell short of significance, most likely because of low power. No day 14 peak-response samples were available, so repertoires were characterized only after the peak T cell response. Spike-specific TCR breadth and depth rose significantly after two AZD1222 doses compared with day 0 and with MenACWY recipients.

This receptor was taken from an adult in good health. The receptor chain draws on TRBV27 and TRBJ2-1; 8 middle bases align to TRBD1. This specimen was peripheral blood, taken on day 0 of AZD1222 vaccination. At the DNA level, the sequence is TGTGCCAGCAGTTTATACCCCCGGACAGGGTCCAATGAGCAGTTCTTC. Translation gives CASSLYPRTGSNEQFF.